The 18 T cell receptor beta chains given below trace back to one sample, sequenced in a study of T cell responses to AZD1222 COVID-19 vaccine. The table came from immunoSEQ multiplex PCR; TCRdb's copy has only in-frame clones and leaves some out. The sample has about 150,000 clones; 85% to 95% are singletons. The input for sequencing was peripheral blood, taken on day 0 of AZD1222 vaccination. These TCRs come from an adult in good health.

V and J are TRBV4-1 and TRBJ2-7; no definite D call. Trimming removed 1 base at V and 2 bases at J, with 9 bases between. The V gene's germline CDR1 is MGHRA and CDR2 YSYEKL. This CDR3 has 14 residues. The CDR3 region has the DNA TGCGCCAGCAGCCAAGCGGGCATGCCCTACGAGCAGTACGTC. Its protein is CASSQAGMPYEQYV.

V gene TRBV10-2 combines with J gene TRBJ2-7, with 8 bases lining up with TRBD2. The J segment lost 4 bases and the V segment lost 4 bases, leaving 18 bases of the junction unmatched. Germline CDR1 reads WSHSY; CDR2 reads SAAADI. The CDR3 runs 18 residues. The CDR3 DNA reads TGCGCCAGCAGTGGGGGCGGGGGGCCCTCTGCGGTGAAGTACGAGCAGTACGTC. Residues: CASSGGGGPSAVKYEQYV.

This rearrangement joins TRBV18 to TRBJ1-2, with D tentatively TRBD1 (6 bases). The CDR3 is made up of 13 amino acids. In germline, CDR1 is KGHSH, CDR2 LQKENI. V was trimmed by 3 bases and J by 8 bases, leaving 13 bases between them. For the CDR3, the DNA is TGTGCCAGCTCACCGCCCGGGACACGGGGCTACACCTTC. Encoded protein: CASSPPGTRGYTF.

The CDR3 spells CASSQDVQTYGYTF. Written as DNA, the CDR3 is TGCGCCAGCAGCCAAGATGTACAAACCTATGGCTACACCTTC. The chain is built from TRBV4-3 and TRBJ1-2; D uncertain. This CDR3 has 14 residues. The germline V gene has CDR1 LGHNA and CDR2 YSLEER. Trimming took 0 bases from V and 4 from J, leaving 9 bases between them.

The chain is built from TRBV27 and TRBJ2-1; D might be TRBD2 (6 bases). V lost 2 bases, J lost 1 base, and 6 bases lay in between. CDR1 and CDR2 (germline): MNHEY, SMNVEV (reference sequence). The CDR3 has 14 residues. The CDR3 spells CASSLAGSYNEQFF. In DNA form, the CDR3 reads TGTGCCAGCAGTTTAGCGGGGTCCTACAATGAGCAGTTCTTC.

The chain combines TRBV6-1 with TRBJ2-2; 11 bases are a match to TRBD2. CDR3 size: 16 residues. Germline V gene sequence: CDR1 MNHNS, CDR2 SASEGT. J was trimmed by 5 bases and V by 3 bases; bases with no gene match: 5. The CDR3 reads CASSDRTSGGTGELFF. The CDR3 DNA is TGTGCCAGCAGTGACCGCACTAGCGGGGGAACCGGGGAGCTGTTTTTT.

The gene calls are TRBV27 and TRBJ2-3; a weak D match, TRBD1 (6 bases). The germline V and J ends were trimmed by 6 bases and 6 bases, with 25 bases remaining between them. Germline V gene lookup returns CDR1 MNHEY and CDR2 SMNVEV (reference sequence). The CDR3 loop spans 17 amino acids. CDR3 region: CASSSPPVAGAIDTQYF. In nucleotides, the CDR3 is TGTGCCAGCAGCTCCCCCCCTGTAGCAGGGGCGATTGATACGCAGTATTTT.

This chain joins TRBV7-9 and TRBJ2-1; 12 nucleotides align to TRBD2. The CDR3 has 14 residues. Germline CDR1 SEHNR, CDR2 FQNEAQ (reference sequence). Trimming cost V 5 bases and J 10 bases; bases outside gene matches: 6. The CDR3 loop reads CASSQGLAGTEQFF. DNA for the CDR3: TGTGCCAGCAGCCAAGGACTAGCGGGGACCGAGCAGTTCTTC.

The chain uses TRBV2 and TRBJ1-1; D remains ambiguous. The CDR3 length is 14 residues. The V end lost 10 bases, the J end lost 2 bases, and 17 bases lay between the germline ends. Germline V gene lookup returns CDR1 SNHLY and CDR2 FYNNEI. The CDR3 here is CATQRNGVNTEAFF. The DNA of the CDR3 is TGTGCCACCCAGAGAAATGGGGTTAACACTGAAGCTTTCTTT.

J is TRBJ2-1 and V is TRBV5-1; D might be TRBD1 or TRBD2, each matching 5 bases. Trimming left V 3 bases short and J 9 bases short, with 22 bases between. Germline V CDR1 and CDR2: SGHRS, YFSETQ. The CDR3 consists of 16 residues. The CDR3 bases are TGCGCCAGCAGCTCACAACGGGACCCCGTGGGGGTTGAGCAGTTCTTC. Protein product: CASSSQRDPVGVEQFF.

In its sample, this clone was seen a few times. Here the CDR3 reads CASSQVRSGTAEAFF. The CDR3 nucleotides are TGTGCCAGCAGCCAGGTACGGTCAGGGACGGCTGAAGCTTTCTTT. The chain joins TRBV3-1 (or the pseudogene TRBV3-2) to TRBJ1-1, with D maybe TRBD1 (5 bases). The CDR3 consists of 15 residues. Germline V lookup: CDR1 LGHDT, CDR2 YNNKEL (reference sequence). Trimming removed 3 bases at V and 6 bases at J, with 17 bases between.

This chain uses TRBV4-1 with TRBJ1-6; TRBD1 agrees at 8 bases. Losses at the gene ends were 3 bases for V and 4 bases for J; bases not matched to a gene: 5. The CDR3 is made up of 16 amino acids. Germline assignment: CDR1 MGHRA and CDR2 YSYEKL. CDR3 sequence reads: CASSHGQGTYNSPLHF. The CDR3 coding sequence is TGCGCCAGCAGCCACGGACAGGGCACATATAATTCACCCCTCCACTTT.

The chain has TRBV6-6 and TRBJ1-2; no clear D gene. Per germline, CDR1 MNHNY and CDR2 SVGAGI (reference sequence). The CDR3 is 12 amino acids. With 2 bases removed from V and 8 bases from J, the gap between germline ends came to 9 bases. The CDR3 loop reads CASSYESGGYTF. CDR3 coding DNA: TGTGCCAGCAGTTACGAGTCTGGGGGCTACACCTTC.

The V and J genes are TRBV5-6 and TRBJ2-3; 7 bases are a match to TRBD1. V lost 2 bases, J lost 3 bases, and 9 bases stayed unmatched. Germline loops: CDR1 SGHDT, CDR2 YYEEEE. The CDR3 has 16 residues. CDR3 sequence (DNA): TGTGCCAGCAGCTTCCGCCCACAGGGGTTAACAGATACGCAGTATTTT. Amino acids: CASSFRPQGLTDTQYF.

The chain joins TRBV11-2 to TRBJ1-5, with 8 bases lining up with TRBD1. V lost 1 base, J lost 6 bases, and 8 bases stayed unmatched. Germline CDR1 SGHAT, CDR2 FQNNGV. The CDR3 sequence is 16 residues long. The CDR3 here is CASSLGTGTGSQPQHF. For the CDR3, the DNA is TGTGCCAGCAGCTTAGGGACCGGGACAGGCAGTCAGCCCCAGCATTTT. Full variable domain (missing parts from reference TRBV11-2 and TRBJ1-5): EAGVAQSPRYKIIEKRQSVAFWCNPISGHATLYWYQQILGQGPKLLIQFQNNGVVDDSQLPKDRFSAERLKGVDSTLKIQPAKLEDSAVYLCASSLGTGTGSQPQHFGDGTRLSIL.

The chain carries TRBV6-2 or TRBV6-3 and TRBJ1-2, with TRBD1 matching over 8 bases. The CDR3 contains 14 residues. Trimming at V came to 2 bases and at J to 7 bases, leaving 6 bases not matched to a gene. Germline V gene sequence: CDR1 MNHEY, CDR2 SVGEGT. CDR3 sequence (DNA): TGTGCCAGCAGTTACGACTGGACAGGGTCTGGCTACACCTTC. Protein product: CASSYDWTGSGYTF.

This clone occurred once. CDR3 loop: CASSLTGAAQPQHF. CDR3 sequence (DNA): TGTGCCAGCAGTTTGACAGGGGCCGCCCAGCCCCAGCATTTT. The chain is built from TRBV28 and TRBJ1-5; 8 nucleotides match TRBD1. Germline lookup yields CDR1 MDHEN and CDR2 SYDVKM. The CDR3 is 14 amino acids. V lost 3 bases and J lost 7; bases outside the gene matches: 5.

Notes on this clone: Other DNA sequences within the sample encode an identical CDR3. The CDR3 bases are TGTGCCAGCAGTGACTCTGCAGGGAGCACAGATACGCAGTATTTT. Amino acid sequence: CASSDSAGSTDTQYF. This chain joins TRBV6-4 and TRBJ2-3, with a tentative D call TRBD1 (5 bases). V gave up 0 bases and J gave up 0 bases, with 7 bases separating them. Germline CDR1 reads MRHNA; CDR2 reads SNTAGT. This CDR3 comprises 15 residues.